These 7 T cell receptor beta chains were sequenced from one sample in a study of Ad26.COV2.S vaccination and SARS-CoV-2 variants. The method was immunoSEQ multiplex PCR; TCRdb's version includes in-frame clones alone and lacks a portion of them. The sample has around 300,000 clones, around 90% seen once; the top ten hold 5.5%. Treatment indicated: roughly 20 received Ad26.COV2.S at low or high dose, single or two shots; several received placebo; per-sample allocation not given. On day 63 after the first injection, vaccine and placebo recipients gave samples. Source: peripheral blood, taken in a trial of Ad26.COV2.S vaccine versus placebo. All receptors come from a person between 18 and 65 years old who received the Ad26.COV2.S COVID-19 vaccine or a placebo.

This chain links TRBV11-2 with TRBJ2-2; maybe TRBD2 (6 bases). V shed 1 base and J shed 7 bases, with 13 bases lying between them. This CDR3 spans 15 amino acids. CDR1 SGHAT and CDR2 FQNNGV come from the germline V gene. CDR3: CASSLVGGDGGELFF. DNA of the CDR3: TGTGCCAGCAGCTTAGTGGGCGGGGATGGCGGGGAGCTGTTTTTT.

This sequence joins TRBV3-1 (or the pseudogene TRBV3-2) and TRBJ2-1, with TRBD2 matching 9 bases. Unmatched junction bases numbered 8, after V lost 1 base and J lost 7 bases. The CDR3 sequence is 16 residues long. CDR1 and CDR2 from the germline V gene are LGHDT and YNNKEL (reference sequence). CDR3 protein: CASSQVVVAGDNEQFF. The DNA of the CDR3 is TGTGCCAGCAGCCAAGTAGTAGTAGCGGGGGATAATGAGCAGTTCTTC.

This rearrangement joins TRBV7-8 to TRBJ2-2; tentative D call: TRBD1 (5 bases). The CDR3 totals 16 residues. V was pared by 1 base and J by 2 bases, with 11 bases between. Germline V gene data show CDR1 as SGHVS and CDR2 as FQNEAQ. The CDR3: CASSLGRQTNTGELFF. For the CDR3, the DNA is TGTGCCAGCAGCTTAGGTCGACAGACTAACACCGGGGAGCTGTTTTTT. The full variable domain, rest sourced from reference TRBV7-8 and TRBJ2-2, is GAGVSQSPRYKVAKRGQDVALRCDPISGHVSLFWYQQALGQGPEFLTYFQNEAQLDKSGLPSDRFFAERPEGSVSTLKIQRTQQEDSAVYLCASSLGRQTNTGELFFGEGSRLTVL.

The CDR3, as DNA: TGTGCCAGCCGAACTAGCGGGAGCTATGAGCAGTTCTTC. Protein product: CASRTSGSYEQFF. The chain combines TRBV3-1 (or the pseudogene TRBV3-2) with TRBJ2-1; TRBD2 agrees at 11 bases. V gave up 8 bases and J gave up 8 bases; unmatched junction bases: 5. This CDR3 comprises 13 residues. Germline V gene data show CDR1 as LGHDT and CDR2 as YNNKEL (reference sequence).

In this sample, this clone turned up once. The CDR3 spells CASSFPPYGADTQYF. The CDR3, as DNA: TGCGCCAGCAGCTTCCCCCCCTACGGGGCTGATACGCAGTATTTT. The V gene is TRBV5-1, the J gene TRBJ2-3; D may match TRBD1 or TRBD2 (5 bases each). The CDR3 loop spans 15 amino acids. Germline V lookup: CDR1 SGHRS, CDR2 YFSETQ. The ends were cut back, 2 bases at V and 6 bases at J, with 16 bases in the middle.

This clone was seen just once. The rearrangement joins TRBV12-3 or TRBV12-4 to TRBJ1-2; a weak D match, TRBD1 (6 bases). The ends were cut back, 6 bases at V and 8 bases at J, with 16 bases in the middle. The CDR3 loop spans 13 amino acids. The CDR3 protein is CASSLQGFYGYTF. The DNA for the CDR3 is TGTGCCAGCAGCTTACAGGGTTTCTACGGCTACACCTTC.

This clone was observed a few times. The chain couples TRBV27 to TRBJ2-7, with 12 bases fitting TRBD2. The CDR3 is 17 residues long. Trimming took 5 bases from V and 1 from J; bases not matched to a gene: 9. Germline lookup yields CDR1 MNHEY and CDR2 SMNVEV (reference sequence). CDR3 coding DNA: TGTGCCAGCAGTCCTAGGACTAGCGGGGCCCTTTCCTACGAGCAGTACTTC. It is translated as CASSPRTSGALSYEQYF.